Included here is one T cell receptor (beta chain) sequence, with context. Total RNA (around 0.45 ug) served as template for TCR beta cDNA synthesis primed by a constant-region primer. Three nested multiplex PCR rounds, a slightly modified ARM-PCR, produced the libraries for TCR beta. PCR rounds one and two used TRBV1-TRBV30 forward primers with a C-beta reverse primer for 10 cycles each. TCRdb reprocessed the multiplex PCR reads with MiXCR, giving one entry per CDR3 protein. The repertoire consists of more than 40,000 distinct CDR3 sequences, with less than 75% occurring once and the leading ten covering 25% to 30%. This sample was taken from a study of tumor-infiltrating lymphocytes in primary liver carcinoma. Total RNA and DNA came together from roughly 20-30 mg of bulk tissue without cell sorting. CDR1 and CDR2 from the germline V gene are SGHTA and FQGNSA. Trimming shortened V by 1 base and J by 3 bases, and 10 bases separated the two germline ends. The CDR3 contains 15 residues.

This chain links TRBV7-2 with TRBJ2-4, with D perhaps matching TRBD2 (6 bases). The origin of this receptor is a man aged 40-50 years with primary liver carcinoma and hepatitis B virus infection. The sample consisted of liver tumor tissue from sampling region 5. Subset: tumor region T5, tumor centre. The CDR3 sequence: CASSLEGTLKNIQYF. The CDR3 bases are TGTGCCAGCAGCTTAGAGGGGACTCTCAAAAACATTCAGTACTTC.